Below are 12 T cell receptor beta chains sequenced from a single sample in a study of blood T cells in healthy people across ages (dated by TCRdb to 2015 to 2017). Libraries were built with 5' RACE. Sequencing took place on an Illumina HiSeq 2500. A second PCR of roughly 7 to 11 cycles was run with a J-beta primer mix and a sample-barcoded 5' primer. Using fastp trimming at Q25 and MiXCR clonotype assembly, TCRdb reanalyzed the public sequencing data and kept in-frame beta chains. One record per CDR3 amino acid sequence lists the most common genes and DNA. This sample holds approximately 690,000 distinct CDR3 sequences; around 41% were observed only once. Around 30% of the sample is in the top ten clones. Material: blood. The receptors originated from a man older than 75 in good health.

This clonotype has more than one count but fewer than ten. The J gene is TRBJ2-1, the V gene TRBV7-2, with D possibly TRBD2 on 6 matching bases. The CDR3 has 15 amino acids. Germline V lookup: CDR1 SGHTA, CDR2 FQGNSA. Trimming cost V 2 bases and J 4 bases, with 12 bases left between them. The CDR3 is CASSLRATSYNEQFF. CDR3 nucleotide sequence: TGTGCCAGCAGCTTACGGGCGACTAGTTACAATGAGCAGTTCTTC.

The V gene is TRBV7-8, the J gene TRBJ2-5; weak D call: TRBD2 (6 bases). The V and J ends lost 4 bases and 11 bases respectively, with 29 bases between them. This CDR3 has 17 residues. Germline CDR1 and CDR2: SGHVS and FQNEAQ. The CDR3: CASSSRRSGSSYNEQYF. The DNA of the CDR3 is TGTGCCAGCAGCTCTCGTAGGTCCGGGAGCTCCTACAATGAGCAGTACTTC.

The rearrangement uses TRBV2 and TRBJ1-4, with 7 bases lining up with TRBD1. Germline values: CDR1 SNHLY, CDR2 FYNNEI. The V and J ends lost 6 bases and 4 bases, in that order; junction bases with no gene match: 8. The CDR3 contains 15 residues. The CDR3 region is CASRGVGTVNEKLFF. In DNA, the CDR3 is TGTGCCAGCAGAGGGGTCGGGACAGTTAATGAAAAACTGTTTTTT.

This clonotype was seen a handful of times. This may be a read error: a much more frequent sequence differs by one nucleotide. This chain uses TRBV6-5 with TRBJ2-5; 8 bases line up with TRBD1. This CDR3 is 14 amino acids long. With V trimmed by 5 bases and J by 5 bases, 7 bases remained unmatched. Germline assignment: CDR1 MNHEY and CDR2 SVGAGI. CDR3 DNA: TGTGCCAGCAGTGTGCAGACAGGGGATGAGACCCAGTACTTC. It codes for CASSVQTGDETQYF.

This clonotype has a handful of counts. The J gene is TRBJ2-3, the V gene TRBV7-2, with unresolved D. The V and J ends lost 1 base and 6 bases respectively, with 11 bases between them. The CDR3 is 14 residues long. CDR1 and CDR2 from the germline V gene are SGHTA and FQGNSA. The CDR3 loop reads CASSLEGSRDTQYF. CDR3 nucleotide sequence: TGTGCCAGCAGCTTAGAGGGATCCCGGGATACGCAGTATTTT.

Note on this clonotype: At one end, the junction sequence differs from germline, possibly due to a read error. The chain couples TRBV18 to TRBJ1-2, with a possible D match to TRBD1 (5 bases). This CDR3 has 15 residues. Germline V gene sequence: CDR1 KGHSH, CDR2 LQKENI. CDR3 coding DNA: TGTGTCAGCTCACCACCAGGGCCCCTAAGCTATGGCTACACCTTC. It encodes CVSSPPGPLSYGYTF.

The chain links TRBV7-9 to TRBJ2-3; D not certain. Germline V gives CDR1 SEHNR, CDR2 FQNEAQ (reference sequence). V was cut by 4 bases and J by 2 bases, with 10 bases left in between. The CDR3 contains 14 residues. The CDR3 coding sequence is TGTGCCAGCAGCTCAGCGACTTCCACAGATACGCAGTATTTT. As protein: CASSSATSTDTQYF. The full variable domain, in which reference TRBV7-9 and TRBJ2-3 provide the parts outside the CDR3, is DTGVSQNPRHKITKRGQNVTFRCDPISEHNRLYWYRQTLGQGPEFLTYFQNEAQLEKSRLLSDRFSAERPKGSFSTLEIQRTEQGDSAMYLCASSSATSTDTQYFGPGTRLTVL.

The V and J genes are TRBV12-3 or TRBV12-4 and TRBJ2-1; 11 bases match TRBD1. This CDR3 has 15 amino acids. J gave up 7 bases and V 8 bases, and 10 bases lay outside the gene matches. The CDR3 region has the DNA TGTGCCAGCGTTACCGGGACAGGGGGTGAGAATGAGCAGTTCTTC. This codes for CASVTGTGGENEQFF.

At least ten counts were recorded for this clonotype. The chain has TRBV29-1 and TRBJ2-7; 10 bases agree with TRBD2. Germline-derived CDR1 and CDR2 are SQVTM and ANQGSEA. V shed 6 bases, J shed 7 bases, and the junction held 6 bases outside the gene matches. The CDR3 contains 12 residues. The chain's CDR3 is CSVTSGFWEQYF. DNA of the CDR3: TGCAGCGTGACTAGCGGGTTCTGGGAGCAGTACTTC.

This clonotype is a singleton in its sample. V gene TRBV6-5 combines with J gene TRBJ1-2; 9 bases are a match to TRBD1. CDR3 size: 15 residues. Trimming cost V 2 bases and J 12 bases; bases outside gene matches: 13. CDR1 is MNHEY, CDR2 SVGAGI, per germline. The CDR3 sequence: CASSYRTGGAGGHTF. The CDR3 coding sequence is TGTGCCAGCAGTTACCGCACAGGGGGCGCTGGGGGCCACACCTTC.

The rearrangement links TRBV10-2 to TRBJ2-1; 7 nucleotides line up with TRBD2. The V and J ends lost 6 bases and 9 bases, in that order; junction bases with no gene match: 14. This CDR3 region has 15 residues. Germline V gene data show CDR1 as WSHSY and CDR2 as SAAADI. The chain's CDR3 is CASRGGLWGKREQFF. The DNA of the CDR3 is TGCGCCAGCAGGGGGGGACTATGGGGCAAACGTGAGCAGTTCTTC.

This clonotype was seen a few times. The gene calls are TRBV3-1 and TRBJ2-1; 7 bases map to TRBD1. V lost 4 bases and J lost 6; bases outside the gene matches: 6. This CDR3 spans 14 amino acids. Germline V CDR1 and CDR2: LGHDT, YNNKEL (reference sequence). Here the CDR3 DNA reads TGTGCCAGCAGCCCTTACAGGGGACCCAATGAGCAGTTCTTC. This gives the protein CASSPYRGPNEQFF.